These 21 T cell receptor beta chains came from one sample sequenced in a study of CD8 T cells in Susac syndrome. A quantity of about 0.5 to 1 ug RNA underwent reverse transcription using random hexamers. One entry per CDR3 protein results from TCRdb running MiXCR on the immunoSEQ multiplex PCR reads. The sample has about 120,000 distinct CDR3 sequences, approximately 94% seen once; the top ten hold approximately 0.1%. Source material: CD4+ T cells from PBMCs. Receptors originate from a human donor in good health.

The chain couples TRBV7-2 to TRBJ2-3; D gene ambiguous. The CDR3 runs 14 residues. Trimming removed 1 base from V and 5 bases from J, with 10 bases in between. Germline V gene sequence: CDR1 SGHTA, CDR2 FQGNSA. DNA for the CDR3: TGTGCCAGCAGCTTAGAATTCCGAGGAGATACGCAGTATTTT. Translated: CASSLEFRGDTQYF.

V usage is TRBV7-9 and J usage is TRBJ1-2, with 7 bases that match TRBD1. The CDR3 consists of 13 residues. CDR1 SEHNR and CDR2 FQNEAQ come from the germline V gene (reference sequence). With 3 bases clipped from V and 4 bases from J, the junction kept 2 bases outside the gene matches. CDR3 amino acids: CASSFSGGYGYTF. CDR3 nucleotides: TGTGCCAGCAGCTTCTCAGGGGGCTATGGCTACACCTTC.

The chain joins TRBV24-1 to TRBJ2-7; 10 nucleotides align to TRBD2. V lost 5 bases to trimming and J lost 5 bases; unmatched junction nucleotides: 8. CDR3 size: 15 residues. CDR1 and CDR2 from the germline V gene are KGHDR and SFDVKD. CDR3 protein: CATSGSSGSLNEQYF. CDR3 sequence (DNA): TGTGCCACCAGTGGATCTAGCGGGAGTCTCAACGAGCAGTACTTC.

This clonotype is a singleton in its sample. The chain uses TRBV6-6 and TRBJ2-7; 13 bases map to TRBD2. This CDR3 spans 15 amino acids. The V gene's germline CDR1 is MNHNY and CDR2 SVGAGI (reference sequence). The J segment lost 6 bases and the V segment lost 8 bases, leaving 10 bases of the junction unmatched. The CDR3 sequence: CASYGLAGEMGEQYF. As DNA, the CDR3 is TGTGCCAGCTATGGACTAGCGGGAGAGATGGGCGAGCAGTACTTC.

V and J are TRBV2 and TRBJ2-3; D is uncertain. Looked up from germline, CDR1 is SNHLY and CDR2 is FYNNEI. The CDR3 consists of 15 residues. Deletions cut 6 bases from V and 1 base from J, with 14 bases between. Written as DNA, the CDR3 is TGTGCCAGCAGCCCTAGGGTATACGGCACAGATACGCAGTATTTT. As protein: CASSPRVYGTDTQYF.

This clonotype was seen only once. This chain uses TRBV19 with TRBJ2-6; no definite D call. The germline V and J ends were trimmed by 5 bases and 2 bases, with 4 bases remaining between them. The CDR3 runs 13 residues. The germline gives CDR1 LNHDA, CDR2 SQIVND (reference sequence). The CDR3 sequence is CASSGTGANVLTF. CDR3 in DNA: TGTGCCAGTAGTGGTACTGGGGCCAACGTCCTGACTTTC.

The chain recombines TRBV11-2 with TRBJ2-7; the D is unclear. Trimming cost V 6 bases and J 6 bases, with 12 bases left between them. Germline CDR1 reads SGHAT; CDR2 reads FQNNGV. This CDR3 is built from 12 residues. The CDR3 bases are TGTGCCAGCAGTCCTGACTCCGCCGAGCAGTACTTC. Residues: CASSPDSAEQYF. Complete variable domain (other parts from reference TRBV11-2 and TRBJ2-7): EAGVAQSPRYKIIEKRQSVAFWCNPISGHATLYWYQQILGQGPKLLIQFQNNGVVDDSQLPKDRFSAERLKGVDSTLKIQPAKLEDSAVYLCASSPDSAEQYFGPGTRLTVT.

This chain uses TRBV6-4 with TRBJ1-1; tentatively, D is TRBD1 (5 bases). Germline lookup yields CDR1 MRHNA and CDR2 SNTAGT. This CDR3 contains 13 residues. Trimming took off 5 bases at V and 3 bases at J, with 10 bases between the two ends. CDR3 nucleotides: TGTGCCAGCAGTTCGCAGGGAGACACTGAAGCTTTCTTT. Amino acids: CASSSQGDTEAFF.

Comment on this clonotype: A junction end diverges from the germline sequence, so it may reflect a read error. CDR3 sequence reads: CASSVPRGDDRMVSHYEQYF. CDR3 DNA: TGTGCTAGCAGCGTCCCGCGTGGGGATGACAGAATGGTTTCCCACTACGAGCAGTACTTC. The chain has TRBV7-7 and TRBJ2-7; a possible D gene is TRBD1 (5 bases). This CDR3 is 20 amino acids long. Germline values: CDR1 SSHAT, CDR2 FNYEAQ (reference sequence).

CDR3: CASSLWTSGTNEQFF. The CDR3 DNA reads as TGTGCCAGCAGTCTGTGGACTAGCGGGACCAATGAGCAGTTCTTC. This chain links TRBV12-3 or TRBV12-4 with TRBJ2-1, with 12 bases matching TRBD2. The CDR3 runs 15 residues. The J segment lost 6 bases and the V segment lost 5 bases, leaving 5 bases of the junction unmatched.

The chain has TRBV19 and TRBJ2-7; D is uncertain. CDR3 length: 12 amino acids. Germline-derived CDR1 and CDR2 are LNHDA and SQIVND (reference sequence). Trimming left V 10 bases short and J 0 bases short, with 10 bases between. The CDR3 sequence: CATSESSYEQYF. The CDR3 region has the DNA TGTGCCACCTCAGAGAGCTCCTACGAGCAGTACTTC.

The rearrangement links TRBV14 to TRBJ2-7; 11 bases match TRBD2. The CDR3 loop spans 16 amino acids. Germline CDR1 reads SGHDN; CDR2 reads FVKESK. Losses at the gene ends were 4 bases for V and 2 bases for J; bases not matched to a gene: 7. The DNA for the CDR3 is TGTGCCAGCAGCCCTTTCCTACTAGCGGGAGCCTACGAGCAGTACTTC. Translating it yields CASSPFLLAGAYEQYF.

The chain recombines TRBV27 with TRBJ2-7; possibly TRBD2 for D (6 bases). This CDR3 has 15 residues. Between the trimmed V and J ends, which lost 2 bases and 2 bases, there was a span of 13 bases. Germline V gene lookup returns CDR1 MNHEY and CDR2 SMNVEV (reference sequence). The CDR3 nucleotides are TGTGCCAGCAGTTTAGGGACTGCAATCCCCTACGAGCAGTACTTC. As protein: CASSLGTAIPYEQYF.

This rearrangement joins TRBV30 to TRBJ2-3, with TRBD2 as a possible D gene (6 bases). CDR1 and CDR2 (germline): GTSNPN, SVGIG (reference sequence). The CDR3 totals 15 residues. V lost 2 bases to trimming and J lost 5 bases, with 17 bases between them. Here the CDR3 reads CAWSPRDSFQDTQYF. Here the CDR3 DNA reads TGTGCCTGGAGTCCCCGGGACTCATTCCAAGATACGCAGTATTTT.

This chain connects TRBV5-1 to TRBJ2-7; unclear D gene. Deletions cut 5 bases from V and 3 bases from J, with 12 bases between. The germline V gene has CDR1 SGHRS and CDR2 YFSETQ. The CDR3 totals 13 residues. This CDR3 reads CASRHSDGYEQYF. The CDR3 DNA reads TGCGCCAGCAGGCATTCGGACGGCTACGAGCAGTACTTC.

This rearrangement joins TRBV28 to TRBJ1-6; D possibly corresponds to TRBD1 (5 bases). From germline, CDR1 is MDHEN and CDR2 SYDVKM. Trimming removed 5 bases from V and 6 bases from J, with 17 bases in between. CDR3 length: 16 residues. The CDR3 region is CASSPQGRALNSPLHF. CDR3 bases: TGTGCCAGCAGTCCCCAGGGCAGAGCCCTTAATTCACCCCTCCACTTT.

The chain couples TRBV6-5 to TRBJ2-2; 7 nucleotides agree with TRBD2. In germline, CDR1 is MNHEY, CDR2 SVGAGI. This CDR3 spans 16 amino acids. The junction had 4 bases not matched to a gene; V was cut back by 2 bases and J by 1 base. In DNA form, the CDR3 reads TGTGCCAGCAGTTACGGTCTAGCGGTGAACACCGGGGAGCTGTTTTTT. It is translated as CASSYGLAVNTGELFF.

The chain recombines TRBV19 with TRBJ2-7; 10 bases align to TRBD2. The trim removed 5 bases at V and 5 bases at J, leaving 15 bases unmatched. This CDR3 is built from 17 residues. CDR1 is LNHDA, CDR2 SQIVND, per germline (reference sequence). In DNA form, the CDR3 reads TGTGCCAGTAGTGGCCAGGTAGCTAGCGGGGGTCGGAACGAGCAGTACTTC. It translates to CASSGQVASGGRNEQYF.

The rearrangement joins TRBV7-2 to TRBJ2-7; possible D gene TRBD2, 5 bases. V dropped 3 bases and J dropped 6 bases, with 15 bases sitting between them. CDR1 and CDR2 (germline): SGHTA, FQGNSA. The CDR3 contains 14 residues. The CDR3: CASSFLLESGEQYF. As DNA, the CDR3 is TGTGCCAGCAGCTTCTTACTAGAGAGTGGCGAGCAGTACTTC.

This chain uses TRBV12-3 or TRBV12-4 with TRBJ2-1, with D tentatively TRBD1 or TRBD2 (5 bases each). The CDR3 sequence is 14 residues long. The germline V and J ends were trimmed by 0 bases and 10 bases, with 13 bases remaining between them. CDR3 loop: CASSLAGTHPEQFF. In nucleotides, the CDR3 is TGTGCCAGCAGTTTAGCTGGGACCCACCCCGAGCAGTTCTTC.

This clonotype came up once. CDR3 DNA sequence: TGTGCCAGCGGCAAACAGTGGGAGATGTCAAATACGCAGTATTTT. Translating it yields CASGKQWEMSNTQYF. The chain carries TRBV7-2 and TRBJ2-3; a possible D gene is TRBD2 (5 bases). Trimming shortened V by 8 bases and J by 7 bases, and 22 bases separated the two germline ends. This CDR3 is 15 amino acids long. Germline loops: CDR1 SGHTA, CDR2 FQGNSA.